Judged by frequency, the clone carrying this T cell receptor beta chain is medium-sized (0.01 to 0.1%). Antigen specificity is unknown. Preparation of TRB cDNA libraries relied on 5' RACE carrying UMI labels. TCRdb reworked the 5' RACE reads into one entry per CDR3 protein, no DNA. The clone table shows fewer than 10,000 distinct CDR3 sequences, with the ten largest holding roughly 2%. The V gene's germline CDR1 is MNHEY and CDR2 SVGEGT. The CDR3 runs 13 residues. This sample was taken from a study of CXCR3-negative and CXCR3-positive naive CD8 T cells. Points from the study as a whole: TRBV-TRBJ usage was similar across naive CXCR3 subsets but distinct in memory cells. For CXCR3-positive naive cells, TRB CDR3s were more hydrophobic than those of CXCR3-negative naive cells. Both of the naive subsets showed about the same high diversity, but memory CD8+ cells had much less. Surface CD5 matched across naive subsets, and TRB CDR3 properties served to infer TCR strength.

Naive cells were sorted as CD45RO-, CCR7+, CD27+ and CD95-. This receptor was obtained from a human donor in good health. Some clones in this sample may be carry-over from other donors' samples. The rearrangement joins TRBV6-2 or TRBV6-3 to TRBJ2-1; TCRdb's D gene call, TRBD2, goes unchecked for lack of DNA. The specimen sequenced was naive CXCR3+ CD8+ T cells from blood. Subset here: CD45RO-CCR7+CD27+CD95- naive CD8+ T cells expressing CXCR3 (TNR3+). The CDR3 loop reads CASSGTRYNEQFF.